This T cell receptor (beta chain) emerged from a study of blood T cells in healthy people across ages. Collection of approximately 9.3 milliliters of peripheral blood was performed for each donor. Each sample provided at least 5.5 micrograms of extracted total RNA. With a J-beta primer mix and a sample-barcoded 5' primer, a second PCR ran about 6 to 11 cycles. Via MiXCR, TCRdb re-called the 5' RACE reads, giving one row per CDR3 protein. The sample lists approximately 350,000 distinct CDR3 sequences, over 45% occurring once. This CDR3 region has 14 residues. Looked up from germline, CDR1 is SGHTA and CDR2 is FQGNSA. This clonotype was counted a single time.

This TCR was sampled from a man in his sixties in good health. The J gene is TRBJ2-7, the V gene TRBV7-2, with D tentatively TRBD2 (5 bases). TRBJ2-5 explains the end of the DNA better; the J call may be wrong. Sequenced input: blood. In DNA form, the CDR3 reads TGTGCCAGCAGCTTAGGCGGGCGGTCCGAGACCCAGTACTTC. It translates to CASSLGGRSETQYF.